These 19 T cell receptor beta chains share one sample of origin, sequenced in a study of blood T cell repertoires in COVID-19 (dated by TCRdb to about 2020). Libraries came from the immunoSEQ multiplex PCR assay. TCRdb re-hosts the immuneACCESS table, in-frame sequences only. Its copies lack some clones; in the studies checked, an unresolved V gene accounts for under half of them, and the cause for the rest is not known. Counted in this sample were some 58,000 clones; approximately 75% of them appeared once. The ten largest clones add up to under 35% of the sample. The sequenced sample was peripheral blood. These receptors all come from a man aged 55 to 70 with COVID-19, enrolled during active disease.

V and J are TRBV9 and TRBJ2-2, with D maybe TRBD2 (6 bases). The CDR3 totals 17 residues. With 0 bases removed from V and 4 bases from J, the gap between germline ends came to 16 bases. Germline-derived CDR1 and CDR2 are SGDLS and YYNGEE. The DNA of the CDR3 is TGTGCCAGCAGCGTAGACCCCCGGGGGTCGGCCACCGGGGAGCTGTTTTTT. Protein: CASSVDPRGSATGELFF.

There are a few counts of this clone. The genes are TRBV11-2 and TRBJ2-7; 9 bases are a match to TRBD2. The CDR3 length is 14 residues. V lost 6 bases and J lost 0; bases outside the gene matches: 3. The germline V gene encodes CDR1 SGHAT and CDR2 FQNNGV. The CDR3 region is CASRSGGSSYEQYF. CDR3 DNA sequence: TGTGCCAGCAGGAGCGGGGGGAGCTCCTACGAGCAGTACTTC. The full variable domain, its missing parts supplied by reference TRBV11-2 and TRBJ2-7, is EAGVAQSPRYKIIEKRQSVAFWCNPISGHATLYWYQQILGQGPKLLIQFQNNGVVDDSQLPKDRFSAERLKGVDSTLKIQPAKLEDSAVYLCASRSGGSSYEQYFGPGTRLTVT.

The V and J genes are TRBV14 and TRBJ2-7; 8 bases line up with TRBD1. Germline-derived CDR1 and CDR2 are SGHDN and FVKESK. J gave up 1 base and V 3 bases, and 2 bases lay outside the gene matches. This CDR3 has 14 amino acids. The DNA of the CDR3 is TGTGCCAGCAGCCAGAGGACAGGGTCCTACGAGCAGTACTTC. Amino acid sequence: CASSQRTGSYEQYF.

The rearrangement uses TRBV2 and TRBJ1-4; weak D call: TRBD1 (6 bases). The germline CDR1 and CDR2 sequences are SNHLY and FYNNEI. With 11 bases removed from V and 7 bases from J, the gap between germline ends came to 17 bases. CDR3 length: 13 amino acids. Here the CDR3 reads CAGSRGGVEKLFF. CDR3 in DNA: TGTGCCGGTTCTAGGGGGGGCGTTGAAAAACTGTTTTTT.

The V and J genes are TRBV5-4 and TRBJ2-3, with 13 nucleotides matching TRBD2. The germline CDR1 and CDR2 sequences are SGHNT and YYREEE (reference sequence). This CDR3 comprises 18 residues. J was trimmed by 0 bases and V by 4 bases; bases with no gene match: 8. CDR3 region: CASSAWTSGSGSTDTQYF. CDR3 bases: TGTGCCAGCAGCGCCTGGACTAGCGGGAGTGGAAGCACAGATACGCAGTATTTT. Complete variable domain (other parts from reference TRBV5-4 and TRBJ2-3): ETGVTQSPTHLIKTRGQQVTLRCSSQSGHNTVSWYQQALGQGPQFIFQYYREEENGRGNFPPRFSGLQFPNYSSELNVNALELDDSALYLCASSAWTSGSGSTDTQYFGPGTRLTVL.

V and J are TRBV25-1 and TRBJ1-4; the D is unclear. This CDR3 has 15 amino acids. The V end was cut by 6 bases, the J end by 4 bases, with 15 bases between. In germline, CDR1 is MGHDK, CDR2 SYGVNS. The CDR3 loop reads CASSPSAGGNEKLFF. The CDR3 DNA follows: TGTGCCAGCAGCCCATCGGCGGGAGGTAATGAAAAACTGTTTTTT.

The rearrangement joins TRBV6-2 or TRBV6-3 to TRBJ2-3; 9 bases line up with TRBD1. The CDR3 is 15 residues long. Germline V CDR1 and CDR2: MNHEY, SVGEGT. Trimming cost V 6 bases and J 5 bases; bases outside gene matches: 9. CDR3 protein: CASSMVRDREDTQYF. Here the CDR3 DNA reads TGTGCCAGCAGCATGGTCCGGGACAGGGAAGATACGCAGTATTTT.

The J gene is TRBJ1-5, the V gene TRBV7-9; 9 bases line up with TRBD1. The CDR3 consists of 18 residues. The V gene end was trimmed by 1 base and the J gene end by 1 base; junction bases not matched to a gene: 8. Germline loops: CDR1 SEHNR, CDR2 FQNEAQ (reference sequence). The CDR3 nucleotides read TGTGCCAGCAGCTTAGGGACAGGGGTTAGTAAAAGCAATCAGCCCCAGCATTTT. This encodes CASSLGTGVSKSNQPQHF. The full variable domain, with the rest looked up from reference TRBV7-9 and TRBJ1-5, is DTGVSQNPRHKITKRGQNVTFRCDPISEHNRLYWYRQTLGQGPEFLTYFQNEAQLEKSRLLSDRFSAERPKGSFSTLEIQRTEQGDSAMYLCASSLGTGVSKSNQPQHFGDGTRLSIL.

The chain has TRBV10-2 and TRBJ2-5; 10 bases align to TRBD2. Germline V lookup: CDR1 WSHSY, CDR2 SAAADI. The J segment lost 4 bases and the V segment lost 2 bases, leaving 13 bases of the junction unmatched. The CDR3 has 18 amino acids. CDR3 sequence: CASSEALAGADWGETQYF. As DNA, the CDR3 is TGCGCCAGCAGTGAGGCCCTAGCGGGAGCGGATTGGGGAGAGACCCAGTACTTC.

This clone was observed a single time. The CDR3 DNA follows: TGTGCCAGCAGCTTAGGGACCGGGACACCCCTCCACTTT. Residues: CASSLGTGTPLHF. J is TRBJ1-6 and V is TRBV11-2; D unresolved. Per germline, CDR1 SGHAT and CDR2 FQNNGV. Trimming removed 1 base at V and 11 bases at J, with 9 bases between. The CDR3 is 13 amino acids.

The DNA of the CDR3 is TGTGCCAGCTCACCATTGACAGGGGCTGGGTGGTCCTATAATTCACCCCTCCACTTT. Its protein product is CASSPLTGAGWSYNSPLHF. This chain links TRBV18 with TRBJ1-6; 8 nucleotides align to TRBD1. V gave up 2 bases and J gave up 1 base; unmatched junction bases: 10. This CDR3 contains 19 residues. Per the germline V gene, CDR1 is KGHSH and CDR2 is LQKENI.

The V gene is TRBV12-5, the J gene TRBJ1-6; perhaps TRBD1 as D (5 bases). The V gene lost 6 bases and the J gene lost 14 bases, with 17 bases spanning the gap. The length of the CDR3 is 13 residues. Germline V gene data show CDR1 as LGHNT and CDR2 as FRNRAP. CDR3: CASGFTGAATLHF. The CDR3 bases are TGTGCTAGTGGATTTACAGGCGCGGCCACCCTCCACTTT.

V gene TRBV10-1 combines with J gene TRBJ2-1; weak D call: TRBD1 (6 bases). Germline CDR1 reads WNHNN; CDR2 reads SYGVQD (reference sequence). The V end was cut by 9 bases, the J end by 4 bases, with 10 bases between. The CDR3 spans 12 residues. The CDR3 region has the DNA TGCGCCAGTACCACAGGGTACAATGAGCAGTTCTTC. This encodes CASTTGYNEQFF.

The chain couples TRBV5-8 to TRBJ2-2; the D gene is possibly TRBD1 (5 bases). CDR1 and CDR2 (germline): SGHTS, YDEGEE. The CDR3 totals 14 residues. The V and J ends lost 3 bases and 6 bases respectively, with 12 bases between them. The CDR3 nucleotides read TGTGCCAGCAGCTCTTACTGGGGCGCCGGGGAGCTGTTTTTT. Translation gives CASSSYWGAGELFF.

A few counts support this clone. This chain uses TRBV1 with TRBJ1-4; TRBD1 was called by the table and not checked on the DNA. TRBV1 is a recognized pseudogene. The CDR3 consists of 14 residues. CDR3: CTSSQGKEQGQLFF. Here the CDR3 DNA reads TGCACCAGCAGCCAGGGAAAAGAACAGGGCCAACTGTTTTTT.

The V and J genes are TRBV11-2 and TRBJ1-2, with 7 bases aligning to TRBD1. J lost 5 bases, V lost 5 bases, and 8 bases had no gene match. Looked up from germline, CDR1 is SGHAT and CDR2 is FQNNGV. CDR3 length: 14 residues. The DNA for the CDR3 is TGTGCCAGCAGCAAACGGGACAGTTTTTATGGCTACACCTTC. Translation: CASSKRDSFYGYTF.

The chain couples TRBV6-5 to TRBJ1-5; no clear D. The CDR3 has 15 amino acids. Germline lookup yields CDR1 MNHEY and CDR2 SVGAGI. The ends were cut back, 7 bases at V and 0 bases at J, with 13 bases in the middle. CDR3 sequence (DNA): TGTGCCAGCAAGAACAGCAGTTATAGCAATCAGCCCCAGCATTTT. Amino acids: CASKNSSYSNQPQHF.

This sequence joins TRBV27 and TRBJ2-2; D gene ambiguous. V lost 5 bases and J lost 8, with 6 bases in between. Per germline, CDR1 MNHEY and CDR2 SMNVEV (reference sequence). The CDR3 covers 11 residues. In DNA, the CDR3 is TGTGCCAGCAGTGCGTCGGGGGAGCTGTTTTTT. It specifies CASSASGELFF.

The CDR3 is CASSQGRAGKNEKLFF. The CDR3 DNA follows: TGTGCCAGCAGCCAAGGCAGGGCAGGGAAGAATGAAAAACTGTTTTTT. This chain joins TRBV3-1 (or the pseudogene TRBV3-2) and TRBJ1-4; D perhaps matches TRBD1 (5 bases). Trimming cost V 1 base and J 5 bases, with 14 bases left between them. Germline CDR1 is LGHDT and CDR2 is YNNKEL (reference sequence). CDR3 size: 16 residues.